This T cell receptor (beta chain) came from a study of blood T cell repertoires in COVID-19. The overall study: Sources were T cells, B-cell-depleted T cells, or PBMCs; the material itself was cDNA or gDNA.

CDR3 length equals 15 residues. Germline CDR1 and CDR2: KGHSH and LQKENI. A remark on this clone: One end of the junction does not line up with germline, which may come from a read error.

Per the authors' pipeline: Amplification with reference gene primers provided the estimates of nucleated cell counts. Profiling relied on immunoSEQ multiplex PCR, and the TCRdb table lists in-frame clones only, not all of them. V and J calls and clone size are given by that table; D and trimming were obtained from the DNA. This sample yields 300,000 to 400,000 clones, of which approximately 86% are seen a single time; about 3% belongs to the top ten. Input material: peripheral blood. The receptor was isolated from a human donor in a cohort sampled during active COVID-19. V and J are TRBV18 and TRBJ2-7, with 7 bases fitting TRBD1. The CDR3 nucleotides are TGTGCCAGCTCACCACCGGGACAGAGCTTCTACAAGCAGTACTTC. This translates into CASSPPGQSFYKQYF.